Presented here are 5 T cell receptor beta chains from one specimen sequenced in a study of shared clonotypes between healthy human individuals. The assay was immunoSEQ multiplex PCR, and TCRdb's table has in-frame clones only and misses some. This sample has approximately 2,200,000 clones, with roughly 91% found just once. In the naive CD8 group, cells lacked CD45RO and were positively selected for CCR7, so terminally differentiated effector memory CD45RA+ cells were left out. The specimen sequenced was naive CD8+ T cells from PBMCs. The receptors originated from a young man in good health. Some clones in this sample may be carry-over from other donors' samples.

This chain joins TRBV10-3 and TRBJ2-2, with D hard to call. Germline V gives CDR1 ENHRY, CDR2 SYGVKD. CDR3 size: 15 residues. Trimming took off 6 bases at V and 4 bases at J, with 15 bases between the two ends. The CDR3 region is CAISLPGTTTGELFF. The CDR3 DNA reads as TGTGCCATCAGCTTGCCAGGAACGACCACCGGGGAGCTGTTTTTT.

The chain couples TRBV28 to TRBJ1-5; TRBD1 matches 7 bases. This CDR3 is built from 15 residues. Germline V lookup: CDR1 MDHEN, CDR2 SYDVKM. After removal of 10 bases from V and 5 bases from J, the junction contained 14 bases not matched to a gene. The CDR3 region has the DNA TGTGCCATCATGGGGACAGTTAGGGACCATCAGCCCCAGCATTTT. This gives the protein CAIMGTVRDHQPQHF.

The genes are TRBV10-1 and TRBJ2-7; tentatively, D is TRBD2 (6 bases). The CDR3 is 16 amino acids. Germline V gene sequence: CDR1 WNHNN, CDR2 SYGVQD (reference sequence). Trimming cost V 3 bases and J 7 bases, with 22 bases left between them. The CDR3 DNA reads as TGCGCCAGCAGTGAAAAGTTCAGCCCGAATCGGGGGGAGCAGTACTTC. Protein product: CASSEKFSPNRGEQYF.

The V gene is TRBV4-1, the J gene TRBJ2-2, with TRBD1 matching over 9 bases. V trimming: 3 bases; J trimming: 7 bases; junction bases outside the gene matches: 9. From germline, CDR1 is MGHRA and CDR2 YSYEKL. The CDR3 runs to 16 residues. The CDR3, as DNA: TGCGCCAGCAGCCAGACTATCGGACAGGGGATCGGGGAGCTGTTTTTT. Residues: CASSQTIGQGIGELFF.

This clone was found a few times. V and J are TRBV5-8 and TRBJ1-1; D is possibly TRBD1 (6 bases). V gave up 6 bases and J gave up 8 bases, with 17 bases separating them. The CDR3 has 13 residues. From germline, CDR1 is SGHTS and CDR2 YDEGEE. CDR3 loop: CASTPYGQSEAFF. CDR3 DNA: TGTGCCAGCACGCCGTACGGACAGAGCGAAGCTTTCTTT.